Sequencing of this T cell receptor (beta chain) was carried out in a study of T cell repertoires in cytomegalovirus infection. In the study overall: Public TCR beta signatures marked donors with CMV infection and the matching HLA.

In the case of this clonotype: Its antigen remains unidentified.

Regarding the study as a whole: Frequencies of public TCR beta families were cumulated, and this identified carriers of CMV plus the relevant HLA. CMV-specific TCR beta clonotypes restricted by HLA-C dominated the ex vivo response.

TCRdb analysed the reads with MiXCR anew, one entry per CDR3 protein. The table lists some 300,000 distinct CDR3 sequences, about 9.1% of them singletons. This sequence originates from a human donor in good health (CMV status not recorded). Some clones in this sample may be carry-over from other donors' samples. What was sequenced was PBMCs.

The CDR3 sequence: CSASPQGGTDTQYF. The CDR3 coding sequence is TGCAGTGCTAGCCCACAGGGAGGAACAGATACGCAGTATTTT. The chain uses TRBV20-1 and TRBJ2-3, with D perhaps given as TRBD1 or TRBD2 (6 bases each). The CDR3 extends over 14 amino acids. Germline-derived CDR1 and CDR2 are DFQATT and SNEGSKA (reference sequence). Trimming pared 3 bases from V and 3 bases from J, leaving 13 bases between.